Following are 17 T cell receptor beta chains from one sample sequenced in a study of blood T cells in healthy people across ages. Through a sample-barcoded 5' primer and a J-beta primer mix, a second PCR was run for about 6 to 11 cycles. TCRdb ran MiXCR on the 5' RACE reads and lists one entry per CDR3 protein. This table has 1.5 million to 2 million distinct CDR3 sequences, roughly 27% appearing once. Sequences were obtained from blood. Every receptor here comes from a woman aged 30 to 39 in good health.

This clonotype was observed a handful of times. This chain connects TRBV12-3 or TRBV12-4 to TRBJ2-1; 14 bases fit TRBD2. CDR3 size: 18 residues. J lost 0 bases, V lost 6 bases, and 7 bases had no gene match. The CDR3 loop is CASRPGLAGVSSYNEQFF. CDR3 sequence (DNA): TGTGCCAGCAGACCGGGACTAGCGGGAGTAAGCTCCTACAATGAGCAGTTCTTC.

The rearrangement links TRBV25-1 to TRBJ2-3; 9 bases align to TRBD1. Germline V gives CDR1 MGHDK, CDR2 SYGVNS. CDR3 length equals 14 residues. V dropped 6 bases and J dropped 6; count of bases not matched to a gene: 7. The CDR3 here is CASRPGQGSDTQYF. Here the CDR3 DNA reads TGTGCCAGCAGACCGGGACAGGGTTCGGATACGCAGTATTTT.

This clonotype was found many times. The V call is TRBV29-1, the J call TRBJ2-5, with D perhaps being TRBD1 or TRBD2 (6 bases each). The V and J ends lost 4 bases and 7 bases respectively, with 34 bases between them. Looked up from germline, CDR1 is SQVTM and CDR2 is ANQGSEA. The CDR3 has 19 residues. CDR3 region: CSVVTGARGKNRLEWTQYF. DNA for the CDR3: TGCAGCGTTGTGACGGGGGCGCGTGGAAAGAATCGACTCGAATGGACCCAGTACTTC. Based on the CDR3 plus reference TRBV29-1 and TRBJ2-5, the full variable domain is SAVISQKPSRDICQRGTSLTIQCQVDSQVTMMFWYRQQPGQSLTLIATANQGSEATYESGFVIDKFPISRPNLTFSTLTVSNMSPEDSSIYLCSVVTGARGKNRLEWTQYFGPGTRLLVL.

DNA for the CDR3: TGTGCCAGCTCACCACCCGGGCGGGGAAGGAACACTGAAGCTTTCTTT. Its protein product is CASSPPGRGRNTEAFF. J is TRBJ1-1 and V is TRBV18, with D unresolved. The CDR3 sequence is 16 residues long. Germline loops: CDR1 KGHSH, CDR2 LQKENI. The V gene lost 0 bases and the J gene lost 1 base, with 12 bases spanning the gap.

The gene calls are TRBV20-1 and TRBJ2-7; D possibly corresponds to TRBD2 (6 bases). Trimming took off 6 bases at V and 4 bases at J, with 10 bases between the two ends. The germline gives CDR1 DFQATT, CDR2 SNEGSKA (reference sequence). This CDR3 has 11 residues. This chain's CDR3 is CSARLEYEQYF. CDR3 in DNA: TGCAGTGCCCGACTAGAGTACGAGCAGTACTTC.

This clonotype turned up a few times. The CDR3 nucleotides are TGCAGTGCTACCGAGACTACAGATACGCAGTATTTT. Translated, it gives CSATETTDTQYF. The gene calls are TRBV20-1 and TRBJ2-3; D is uncertain. The germline V gene encodes CDR1 DFQATT and CDR2 SNEGSKA (reference sequence). This CDR3 has 12 residues. The V end lost 4 bases, the J end lost 3 bases, and 8 bases lay between the germline ends.

The gene calls are TRBV6-2 or TRBV6-3 and TRBJ2-7; 7 bases fit TRBD2. This CDR3 spans 14 amino acids. The V gene's germline CDR1 is MNHEY and CDR2 SVGEGT. V was pared by 11 bases and J by 6 bases, with 16 bases of the junction left unmatched. For the CDR3, the DNA is TGTGCCGTGGCTGGCAGGCGGGAGATCATCGAGCAGTACTTC. Protein sequence: CAVAGRREIIEQYF.

This clonotype was seen ten or more times. The V call is TRBV6-4, the J call TRBJ1-6; D ambiguous. The V gene's germline CDR1 is MRHNA and CDR2 SNTAGT. Trimming pared 11 bases from V and 16 bases from J, leaving 30 bases between. The CDR3 loop spans 15 amino acids. The CDR3 region is CAPWAIWVDYPTLHF. The CDR3 nucleotides read TGTGCCCCTTGGGCGATCTGGGTCGACTACCCCACACTCCACTTT.

Many counts were recorded for this clonotype. The V gene is TRBV10-2, the J gene TRBJ1-5; no reliable D call. This CDR3 contains 16 residues. CDR1 and CDR2 (germline): WSHSY, SAAADI. V was pared by 0 bases and J by 3 bases, with 12 bases between. The DNA for the CDR3 is TGCGCCAGCAGTGAGTCGAAGGGCGAGAACAATCAGCCCCAGCATTTT. This sequence encodes CASSESKGENNQPQHF.

The chain couples TRBV29-1 to TRBJ1-1, with D unclear. The V end lost 5 bases, the J end lost 3 bases, and 7 bases lay between the germline ends. The CDR3 extends over 11 amino acids. The germline V gene encodes CDR1 SQVTM and CDR2 ANQGSEA. The CDR3, as DNA: TGCAGCGTTCGGACGGACACTGAAGCTTTCTTT. This encodes CSVRTDTEAFF.

This clonotype occurred a few times. At one end, the junction sequence differs from germline, possibly due to a read error. V gene TRBV2 combines with J gene TRBJ2-5; D is unresolved. This CDR3 has 13 residues. CDR1 and CDR2 from the germline V gene are SNHLY and FYNNEI. The CDR3 protein is CASSEALREAQYF. CDR3 DNA sequence: TGTGCCAGCAGTGAAGCGCTTCGAGAGGCCCAGTACTTC. The full variable domain, its missing parts supplied by reference TRBV2 and TRBJ2-5, is EPEVTQTPSHQVTQMGQEVILRCVPISNHLYFYWYRQILGQKVEFLVSFYNNEISEKSEIFDDQFSVERPDGSNFTLKIRSTKLEDSAMYFCASSEALREAQYFGPGTRLLVL.

This clonotype was seen more than once but under ten times. The gene calls are TRBV10-3 and TRBJ1-2; tentative D call: TRBD1 (5 bases). The ends were cut back, 0 bases at V and 5 bases at J, with 10 bases in the middle. The V gene's germline CDR1 is ENHRY and CDR2 SYGVKD. The CDR3 extends over 14 amino acids. The CDR3 DNA sequence: TGTGCCATCAGTGAGTCGCCGGAGGGGTATGGCTACACCTTC. Translated: CAISESPEGYGYTF.

The V gene is TRBV20-1, the J gene TRBJ1-4, with TRBD1 as a possible D gene (5 bases). Germline V lookup: CDR1 DFQATT, CDR2 SNEGSKA (reference sequence). The V and J ends lost 1 base and 7 bases respectively, with 13 bases between them. The CDR3 sequence is 14 residues long. CDR3 DNA: TGCAGTGCTAGAGTCCGGGGGGAGGGTGAAAAACTGTTTTTT. Protein product: CSARVRGEGEKLFF.

This clonotype has a count of ten or more. The chain combines TRBV20-1 with TRBJ2-7, with 7 bases that match TRBD1. Germline CDR1 and CDR2: DFQATT and SNEGSKA (reference sequence). The CDR3 is 12 residues long. V was clipped by 5 bases and J by 3 bases; unmatched bases: 4. CDR3 in amino acids: CSASGQLYEQYF. The DNA of the CDR3 is TGCAGTGCTTCGGGACAGCTCTACGAGCAGTACTTC.

To note about this clonotype: A read error likely explains this, since a far larger clone differs by one base. This sequence joins TRBV5-1 and TRBJ1-1; D gene ambiguous. Trimming shortened V by 0 bases and J by 6 bases, and 9 bases separated the two germline ends. From germline, CDR1 is SGHRS and CDR2 YFSETQ. This CDR3 has 13 residues. The CDR3 loop is CASSLDPNAEAFF. CDR3 nucleotides: TGCGCCAGCAGCTTGGACCCCAACGCTGAAGCTTTCTTT.

This chain connects TRBV14 to TRBJ1-6, with D possibly being TRBD1 (6 bases). The CDR3 sequence is 14 residues long. Germline CDR1 SGHDN, CDR2 FVKESK. V shed 5 bases and J shed 7 bases, with 12 bases lying between them. The CDR3 here is CASSADRRNSPLHF. CDR3 sequence (DNA): TGTGCCAGCAGCGCCGACAGGCGGAATTCACCCCTCCACTTT. Combining the CDR3 with reference TRBV14 and TRBJ1-6 gives the whole variable domain EAGVTQFPSHSVIEKGQTVTLRCDPISGHDNLYWYRRVMGKEIKFLLHFVKESKQDESGMPNNRFLAERTGGTYSTLKVQPAELEDSGVYFCASSADRRNSPLHFGNGTRLTVT.

This clonotype was seen only a few times. The chain is built from TRBV5-1 and TRBJ1-1, with 8 nucleotides matching TRBD1. The junction had 9 bases not matched to a gene; V was cut back by 4 bases and J by 4 bases. Germline V CDR1 and CDR2: SGHRS, YFSETQ. The CDR3 runs to 15 residues. Here the CDR3 DNA reads TGCGCCAGCAGCACCGATGACAGGGGCATCACTGAAGCTTTCTTT. It is translated as CASSTDDRGITEAFF.